This T cell receptor beta chain was captured in a study of cytomegalovirus exposure and HLA in healthy donors. Turning to the study itself: In an earlier analysis, around 100 million unique TCR beta sequences were found from 150 million to 200 million T cells.

The primer mix had 60 Vbeta and 13 Jbeta primers. Assay used: immunoSEQ multiplex PCR; TCRdb lists only in-frame clones, some missing. The table lists more than 150,000 clones, about three quarters of them singletons. There are 15 residues in the CDR3. The V end was cut by 4 bases, the J end by 0 bases, with 11 bases between. Germline V gene sequence: CDR1 SGHTA, CDR2 FQGNSA. The count of this clone is one. Its antigen is unidentified. Study-wide results and limits: Reported findings show TCR beta sequences accurately forecast HLA-A and HLA-B alleles in most subjects. TCR beta chains numbering under 200 were designated cytomegalovirus-associated. Reports indicated that the classifier achieved high specificity and sensitivity in diagnosing cytomegalovirus status.

The sequenced sample consisted of PBMCs. This chain joins TRBV7-2 and TRBJ2-3; D is undetermined. This receptor was identified in a man aged 18 to 35 in good health and CMV-seronegative. The CDR3 region is CASSWSQRSTDTQYF. The CDR3, as DNA: TGTGCCAGCAGCTGGAGCCAGAGGAGCACAGATACGCAGTATTTT.